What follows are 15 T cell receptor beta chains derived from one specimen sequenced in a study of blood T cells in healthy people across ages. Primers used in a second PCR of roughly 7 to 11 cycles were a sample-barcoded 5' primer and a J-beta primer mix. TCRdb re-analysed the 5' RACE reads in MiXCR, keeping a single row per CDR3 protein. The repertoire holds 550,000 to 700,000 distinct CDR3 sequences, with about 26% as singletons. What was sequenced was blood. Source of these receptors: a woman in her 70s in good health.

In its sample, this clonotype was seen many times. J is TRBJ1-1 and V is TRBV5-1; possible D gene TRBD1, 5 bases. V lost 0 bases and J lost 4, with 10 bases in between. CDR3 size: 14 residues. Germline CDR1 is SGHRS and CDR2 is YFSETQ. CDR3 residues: CASSLVVGGTEAFF. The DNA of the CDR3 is TGCGCCAGCAGCTTGGTCGTTGGGGGCACTGAAGCTTTCTTT.

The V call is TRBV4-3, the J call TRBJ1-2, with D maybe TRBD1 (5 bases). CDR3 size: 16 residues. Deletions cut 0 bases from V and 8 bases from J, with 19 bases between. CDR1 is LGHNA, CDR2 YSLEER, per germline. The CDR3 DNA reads TGCGCCAGCAGCCAAGACCCGACATCAGGGTGGGGGGGCTACACCTTC. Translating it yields CASSQDPTSGWGGYTF.

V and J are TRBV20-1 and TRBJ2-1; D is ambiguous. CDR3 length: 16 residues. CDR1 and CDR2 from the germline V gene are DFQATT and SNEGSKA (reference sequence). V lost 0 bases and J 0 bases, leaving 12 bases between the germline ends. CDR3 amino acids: CSARESSRSSYNEQFF. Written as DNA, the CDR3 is TGCAGTGCTAGAGAGAGTTCCCGGAGCTCCTACAATGAGCAGTTCTTC.

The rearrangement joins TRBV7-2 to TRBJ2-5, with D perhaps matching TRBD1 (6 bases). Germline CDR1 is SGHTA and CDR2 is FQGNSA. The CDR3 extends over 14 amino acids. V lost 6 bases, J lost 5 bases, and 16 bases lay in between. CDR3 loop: CASRMGAGRETQYF. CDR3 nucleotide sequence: TGTGCCAGCAGGATGGGGGCCGGTCGGGAGACCCAGTACTTC.

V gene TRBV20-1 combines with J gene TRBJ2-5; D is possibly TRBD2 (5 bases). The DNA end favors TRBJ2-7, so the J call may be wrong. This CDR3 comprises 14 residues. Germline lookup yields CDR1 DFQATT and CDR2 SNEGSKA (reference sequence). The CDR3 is CSAKSRTSTYEQYF. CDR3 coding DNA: TGCAGTGCCAAGTCTAGGACTTCGACCTACGAGCAGTACTTC.

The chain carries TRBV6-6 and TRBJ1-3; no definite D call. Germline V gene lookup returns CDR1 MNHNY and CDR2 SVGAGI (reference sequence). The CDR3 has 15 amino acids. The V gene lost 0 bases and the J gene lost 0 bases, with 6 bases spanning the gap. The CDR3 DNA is TGTGCCAGCAGTTACTCGACTTACTCTGGAAACACCATATATTTT. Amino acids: CASSYSTYSGNTIYF.

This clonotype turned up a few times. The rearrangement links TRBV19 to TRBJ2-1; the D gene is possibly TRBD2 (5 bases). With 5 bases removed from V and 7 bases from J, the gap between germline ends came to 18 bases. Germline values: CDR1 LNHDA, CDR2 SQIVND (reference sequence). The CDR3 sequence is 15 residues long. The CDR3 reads CASSPPGLEGNEQFF. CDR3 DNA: TGTGCCAGTAGTCCCCCGGGCCTCGAGGGAAATGAGCAGTTCTTC.

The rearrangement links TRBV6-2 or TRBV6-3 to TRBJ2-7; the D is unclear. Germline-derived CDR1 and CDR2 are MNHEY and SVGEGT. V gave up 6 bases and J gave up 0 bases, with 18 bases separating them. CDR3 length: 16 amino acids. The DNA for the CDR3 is TGTGCCAGCAGCCTTTACAATGGTTTTCGCTCCTACGAGCAGTACTTC. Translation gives CASSLYNGFRSYEQYF.

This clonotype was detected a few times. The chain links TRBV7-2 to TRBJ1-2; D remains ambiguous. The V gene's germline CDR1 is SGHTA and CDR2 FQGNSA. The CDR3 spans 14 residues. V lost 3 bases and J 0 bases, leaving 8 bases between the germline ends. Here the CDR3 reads CASSFGKANYGYTF. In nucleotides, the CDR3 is TGTGCCAGCAGCTTCGGGAAAGCTAACTATGGCTACACCTTC.

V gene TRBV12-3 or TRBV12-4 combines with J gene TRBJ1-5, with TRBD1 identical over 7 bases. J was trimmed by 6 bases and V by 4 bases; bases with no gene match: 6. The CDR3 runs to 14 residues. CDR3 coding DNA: TGTGCCAGCAGTTGGCAGGGGGAGGGTCAGCCCCAGCATTTT. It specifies CASSWQGEGQPQHF.

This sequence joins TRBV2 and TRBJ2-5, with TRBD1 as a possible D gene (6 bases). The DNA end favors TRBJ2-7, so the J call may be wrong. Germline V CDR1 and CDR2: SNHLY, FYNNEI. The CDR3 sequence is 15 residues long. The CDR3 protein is CASTDYQGPSYEQYF. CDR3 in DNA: TGTGCCAGCACCGATTACCAGGGGCCCAGCTACGAGCAGTACTTC.

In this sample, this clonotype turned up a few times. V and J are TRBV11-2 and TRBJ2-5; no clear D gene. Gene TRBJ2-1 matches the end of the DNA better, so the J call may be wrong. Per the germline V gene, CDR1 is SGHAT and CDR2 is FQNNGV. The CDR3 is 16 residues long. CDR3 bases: TGTGCCAGCAGCCCGAGGCCTAGTGGGGTCAACAATGAGCAGTTCTTC. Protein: CASSPRPSGVNNEQFF.

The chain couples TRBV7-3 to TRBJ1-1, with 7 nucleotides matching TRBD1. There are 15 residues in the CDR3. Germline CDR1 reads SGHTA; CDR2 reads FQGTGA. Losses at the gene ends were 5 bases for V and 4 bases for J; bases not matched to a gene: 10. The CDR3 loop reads CASSPTGYGGTEAFF. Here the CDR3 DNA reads TGTGCCAGCAGCCCGACAGGGTACGGTGGCACTGAAGCTTTCTTT.

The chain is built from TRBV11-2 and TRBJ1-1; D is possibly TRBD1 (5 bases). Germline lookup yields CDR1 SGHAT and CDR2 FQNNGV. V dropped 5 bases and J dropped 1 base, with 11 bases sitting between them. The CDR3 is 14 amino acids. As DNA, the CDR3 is TGTGCCAGCAGCATATTCGGGGGGAACACTGAAGCTTTCTTT. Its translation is CASSIFGGNTEAFF.

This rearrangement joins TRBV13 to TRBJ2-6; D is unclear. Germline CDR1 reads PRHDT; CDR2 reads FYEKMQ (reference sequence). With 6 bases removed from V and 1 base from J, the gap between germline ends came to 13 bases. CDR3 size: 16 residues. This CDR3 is CASSQKIMSGANVLTF. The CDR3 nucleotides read TGTGCCAGCAGTCAGAAGATAATGTCTGGGGCCAACGTCCTGACTTTC.